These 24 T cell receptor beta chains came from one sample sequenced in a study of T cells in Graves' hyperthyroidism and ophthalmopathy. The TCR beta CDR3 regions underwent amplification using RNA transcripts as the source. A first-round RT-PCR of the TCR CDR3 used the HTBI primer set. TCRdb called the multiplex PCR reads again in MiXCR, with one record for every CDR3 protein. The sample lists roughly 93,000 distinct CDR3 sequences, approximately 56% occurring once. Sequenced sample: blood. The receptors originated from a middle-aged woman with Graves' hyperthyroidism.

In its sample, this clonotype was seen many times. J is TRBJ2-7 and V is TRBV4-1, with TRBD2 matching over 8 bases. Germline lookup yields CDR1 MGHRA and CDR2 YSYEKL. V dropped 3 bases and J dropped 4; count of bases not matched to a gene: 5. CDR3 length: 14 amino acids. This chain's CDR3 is CASSHASGSYEQYF. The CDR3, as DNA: TGCGCCAGCAGCCACGCCAGCGGGAGTTACGAGCAGTACTTC.

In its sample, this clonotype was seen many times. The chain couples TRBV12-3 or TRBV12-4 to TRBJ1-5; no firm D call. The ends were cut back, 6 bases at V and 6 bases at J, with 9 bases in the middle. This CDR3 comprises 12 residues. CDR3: CASSSVSQPQHF. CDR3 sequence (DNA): TGTGCCAGCAGCAGTGTTTCTCAGCCCCAGCATTTT.

In DNA, the CDR3 is TGTGCTAGTGGTTTGGTACTGTCCCATGAGGCCTCTGGAAACACCATATATTTT. Protein: CASGLVLSHEASGNTIYF. J is TRBJ1-3 and V is TRBV12-5, with D hard to call. This CDR3 contains 18 residues. Looked up from germline, CDR1 is LGHNT and CDR2 is FRNRAP. V was cut by 0 bases and J by 0 bases, with 15 bases left in between.

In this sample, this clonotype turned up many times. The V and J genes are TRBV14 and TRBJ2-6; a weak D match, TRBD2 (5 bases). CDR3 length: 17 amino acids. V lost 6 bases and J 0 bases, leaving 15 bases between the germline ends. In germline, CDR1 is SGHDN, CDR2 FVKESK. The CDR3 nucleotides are TGTGCCAGCAGGCCCTCCGGACTGAGCTCTGGGGCCAACGTCCTGACTTTC. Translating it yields CASRPSGLSSGANVLTF. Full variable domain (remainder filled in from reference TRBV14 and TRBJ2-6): EAGVTQFPSHSVIEKGQTVTLRCDPISGHDNLYWYRRVMGKEIKFLLHFVKESKQDESGMPNNRFLAERTGGTYSTLKVQPAELEDSGVYFCASRPSGLSSGANVLTFGAGSRLTVL.

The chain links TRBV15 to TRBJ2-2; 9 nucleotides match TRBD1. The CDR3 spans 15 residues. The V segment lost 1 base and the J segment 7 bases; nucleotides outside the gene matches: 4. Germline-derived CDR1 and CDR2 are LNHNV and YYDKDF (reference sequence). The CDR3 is CATSRATGGYGELFF. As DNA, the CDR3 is TGTGCCACCAGCAGAGCGACAGGGGGGTACGGGGAGCTGTTTTTT.

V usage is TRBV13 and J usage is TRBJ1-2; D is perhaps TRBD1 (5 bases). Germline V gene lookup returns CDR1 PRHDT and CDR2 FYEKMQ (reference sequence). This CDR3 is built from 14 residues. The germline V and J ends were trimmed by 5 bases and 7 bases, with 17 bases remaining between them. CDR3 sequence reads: CASSRPVGALGYTF. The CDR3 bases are TGTGCCAGCAGCCGACCGGTAGGGGCTCTTGGCTACACCTTC.

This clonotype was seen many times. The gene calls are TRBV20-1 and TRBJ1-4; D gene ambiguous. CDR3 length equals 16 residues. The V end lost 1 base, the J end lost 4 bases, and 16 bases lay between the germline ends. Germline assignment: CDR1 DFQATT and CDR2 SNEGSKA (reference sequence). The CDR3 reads CSARAFKTSNNEKLFF. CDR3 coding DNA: TGCAGTGCTAGAGCGTTTAAGACGAGCAATAATGAAAAACTGTTTTTT.

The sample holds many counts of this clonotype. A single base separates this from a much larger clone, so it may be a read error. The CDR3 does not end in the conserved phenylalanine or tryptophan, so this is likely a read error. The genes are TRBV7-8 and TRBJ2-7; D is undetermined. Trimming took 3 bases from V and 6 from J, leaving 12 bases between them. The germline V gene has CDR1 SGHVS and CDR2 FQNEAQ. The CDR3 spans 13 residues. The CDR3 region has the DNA TGTGCCAGCAGCTTTGCGAGAGTCGGCGAGCAGTACCTC. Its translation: CASSFARVGEQYL.

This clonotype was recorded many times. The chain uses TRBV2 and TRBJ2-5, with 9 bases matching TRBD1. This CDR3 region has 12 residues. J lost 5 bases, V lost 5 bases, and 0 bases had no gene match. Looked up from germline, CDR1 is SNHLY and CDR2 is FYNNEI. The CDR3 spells CASSTGGETQYF. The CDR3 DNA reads TGTGCCAGCAGTACAGGGGGCGAGACCCAGTACTTC.

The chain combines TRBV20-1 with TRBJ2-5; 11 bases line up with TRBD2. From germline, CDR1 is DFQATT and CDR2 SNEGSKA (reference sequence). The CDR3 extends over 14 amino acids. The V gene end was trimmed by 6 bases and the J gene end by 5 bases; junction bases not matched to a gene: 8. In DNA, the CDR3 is TGCAGTGCCGTACTAGCGGGAGCTGGTGAGACCCAGTACTTC. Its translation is CSAVLAGAGETQYF.

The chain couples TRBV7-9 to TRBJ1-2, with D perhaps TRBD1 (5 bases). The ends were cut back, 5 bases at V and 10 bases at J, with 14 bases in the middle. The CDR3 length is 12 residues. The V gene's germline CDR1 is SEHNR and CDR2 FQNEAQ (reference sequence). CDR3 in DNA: TGTGCCAGCAGCAACTCGGGGGACTCCTACACCTTC. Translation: CASSNSGDSYTF.

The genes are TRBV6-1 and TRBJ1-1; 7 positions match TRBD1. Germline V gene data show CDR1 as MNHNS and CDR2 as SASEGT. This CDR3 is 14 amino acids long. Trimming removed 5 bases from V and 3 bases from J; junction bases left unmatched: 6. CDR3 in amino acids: CASSRQGRYTEAFF. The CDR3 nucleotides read TGTGCCAGCAGTAGACAGGGCAGATACACTGAAGCTTTCTTT.

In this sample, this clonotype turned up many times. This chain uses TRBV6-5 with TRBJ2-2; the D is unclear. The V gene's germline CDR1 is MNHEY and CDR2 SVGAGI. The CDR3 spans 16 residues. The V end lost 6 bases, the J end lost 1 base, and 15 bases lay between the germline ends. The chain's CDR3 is CASSPRGRLNTGELFF. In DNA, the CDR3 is TGTGCCAGCAGCCCACGTGGGCGGCTGAACACCGGGGAGCTGTTTTTT.

CDR3 bases: TGTGCCACCAAACAGGGCGACGAGCAGTACTTC. Translated, it gives CATKQGDEQYF. The chain carries TRBV24-1 and TRBJ2-7; D may be TRBD1 (6 bases). The length of the CDR3 is 11 residues. The germline gives CDR1 KGHDR, CDR2 SFDVKD. V lost 8 bases, J lost 5 bases, and 9 bases lay in between.

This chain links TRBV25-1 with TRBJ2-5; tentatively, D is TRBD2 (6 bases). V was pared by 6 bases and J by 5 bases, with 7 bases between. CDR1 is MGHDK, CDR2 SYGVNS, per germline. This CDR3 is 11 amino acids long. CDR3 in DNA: TGTGCCAGCAGCGGGAGTGAGACCCAGTACTTC. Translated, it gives CASSGSETQYF.

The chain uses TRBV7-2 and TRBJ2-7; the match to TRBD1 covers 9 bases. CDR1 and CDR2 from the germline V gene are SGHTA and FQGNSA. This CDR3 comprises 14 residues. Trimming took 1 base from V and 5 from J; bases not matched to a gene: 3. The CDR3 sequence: CASSLGQGGHEQYF. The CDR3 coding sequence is TGTGCCAGCAGCTTAGGACAGGGGGGCCACGAGCAGTACTTC. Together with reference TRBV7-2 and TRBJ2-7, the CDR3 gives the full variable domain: GAGVSQSPSNKVTEKGKDVELRCDPISGHTALYWYRQSLGQGLEFLIYFQGNSAPDKSGLPSDRFSAERTGGSVSTLTIQRTQQEDSAVYLCASSLGQGGHEQYFGPGTRLTVT.

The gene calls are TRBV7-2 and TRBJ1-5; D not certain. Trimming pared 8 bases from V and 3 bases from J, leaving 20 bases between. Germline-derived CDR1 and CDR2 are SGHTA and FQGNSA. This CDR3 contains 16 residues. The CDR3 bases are TGTGCCAGCGAAGATCTACGGGGAAGTAACAATCAGCCCCAGCATTTT. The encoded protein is CASEDLRGSNNQPQHF.

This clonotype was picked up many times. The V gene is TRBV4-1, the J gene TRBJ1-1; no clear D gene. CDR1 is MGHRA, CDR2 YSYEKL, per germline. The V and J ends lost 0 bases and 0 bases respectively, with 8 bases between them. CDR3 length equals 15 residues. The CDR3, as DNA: TGCGCCAGCAGCCAAGAGTCGGGGATGAACACTGAAGCTTTCTTT. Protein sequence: CASSQESGMNTEAFF.

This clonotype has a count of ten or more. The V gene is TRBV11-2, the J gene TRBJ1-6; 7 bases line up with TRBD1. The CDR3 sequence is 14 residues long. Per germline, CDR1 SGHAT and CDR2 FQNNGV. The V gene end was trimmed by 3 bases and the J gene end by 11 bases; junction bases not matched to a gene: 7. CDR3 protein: CASSFEGAGPPLHF. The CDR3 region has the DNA TGTGCCAGCAGCTTCGAGGGGGCAGGGCCACCCCTCCACTTT.

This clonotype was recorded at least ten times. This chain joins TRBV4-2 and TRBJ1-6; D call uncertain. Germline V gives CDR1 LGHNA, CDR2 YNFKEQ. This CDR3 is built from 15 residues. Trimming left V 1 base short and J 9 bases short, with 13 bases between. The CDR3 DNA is TGTGCCAGCAGCCAAGTAACTACCCGAGGTTCACCCCTCCACTTT. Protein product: CASSQVTTRGSPLHF.

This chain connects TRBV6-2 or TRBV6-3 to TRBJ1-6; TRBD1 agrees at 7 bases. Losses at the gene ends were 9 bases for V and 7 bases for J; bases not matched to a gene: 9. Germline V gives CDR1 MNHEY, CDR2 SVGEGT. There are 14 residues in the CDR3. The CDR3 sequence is CASRQGGKNSPLHF. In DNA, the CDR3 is TGTGCCAGTAGACAGGGTGGGAAGAATTCACCCCTCCACTTT.

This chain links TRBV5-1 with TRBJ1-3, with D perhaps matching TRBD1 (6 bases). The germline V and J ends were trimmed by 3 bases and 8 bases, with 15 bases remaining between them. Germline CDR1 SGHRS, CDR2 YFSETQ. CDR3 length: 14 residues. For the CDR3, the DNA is TGCGCCAGCAGCTCAGGGGTCTATGGCTACACCATATATTTT. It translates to CASSSGVYGYTIYF.

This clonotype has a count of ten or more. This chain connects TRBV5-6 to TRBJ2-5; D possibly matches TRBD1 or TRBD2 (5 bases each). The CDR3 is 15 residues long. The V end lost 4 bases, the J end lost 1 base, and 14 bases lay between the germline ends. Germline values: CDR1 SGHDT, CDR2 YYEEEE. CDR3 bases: TGTGCCAGCAGCCCAGGATCGGGGACCCAAGAGACCCAGTACTTC. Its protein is CASSPGSGTQETQYF.

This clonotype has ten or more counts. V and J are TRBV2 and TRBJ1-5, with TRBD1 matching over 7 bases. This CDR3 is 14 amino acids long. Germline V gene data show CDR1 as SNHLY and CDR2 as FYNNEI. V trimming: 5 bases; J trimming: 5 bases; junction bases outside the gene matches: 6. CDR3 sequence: CASSPTGSDQPQHF. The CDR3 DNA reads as TGTGCCAGCAGTCCGACAGGGTCGGATCAGCCCCAGCATTTT.